Listed here are 14 T cell receptor beta chains from one sample, sequenced in a study of cytomegalovirus exposure and HLA in healthy donors. Amplification used 60 Vbeta primers and 13 Jbeta primers. Generated by immunoSEQ multiplex PCR, the TCRdb table keeps only in-frame clones and is missing some. The sample lists 85,000 to 100,000 clones; around 74% were seen once. Input material: PBMCs. The receptor source for this set is a man in his fifties or sixties in good health and CMV-seropositive.

This chain uses TRBV7-9 with TRBJ2-3; 7 nucleotides match TRBD2. The V segment lost 11 bases and the J segment 6 bases; nucleotides outside the gene matches: 14. The CDR3 loop spans 14 amino acids. Germline CDR1 and CDR2: SEHNR and FQNEAQ (reference sequence). CDR3 loop: CAPEEWGGMDTQYF. CDR3 DNA sequence: TGTGCCCCCGAGGAATGGGGGGGTATGGATACGCAGTATTTT.

Details on this clone: At the DNA level, this CDR3 is encoded by other sequences in the same sample as well. The chain is built from TRBV10-3 and TRBJ1-2; D is ambiguous. The CDR3 has 11 residues. V was clipped by 4 bases and J by 6 bases, with 6 bases between them. Germline-derived CDR1 and CDR2 are ENHRY and SYGVKD. CDR3 in DNA: TGTGCCATCAGTGCCGGGGATGGCTACACCTTC. Amino acid sequence: CAISAGDGYTF.

The chain joins TRBV11-2 to TRBJ2-7; D possibly corresponds to TRBD2 (6 bases). The germline CDR1 and CDR2 sequences are SGHAT and FQNNGV. V shed 1 base and J shed 2 bases, with 9 bases lying between them. The CDR3 runs to 14 residues. For the CDR3, the DNA is TGTGCCAGCAGCTTAGTAGCGGCGGCCTACGAGCAGTACTTC. Translating gives CASSLVAAAYEQYF.

This clone has only a few counts. V gene TRBV27 combines with J gene TRBJ1-3; D gene unclear. There are 18 residues in the CDR3. Germline CDR1 MNHEY, CDR2 SMNVEV (reference sequence). Trimming pared 5 bases from V and 0 bases from J, leaving 20 bases between. CDR3 protein: CASSLTMEHTTSGNTIYF. CDR3 nucleotides: TGTGCCAGCAGTCTCACGATGGAGCACACCACCTCTGGAAACACCATATATTTT.

The chain is built from TRBV2 and TRBJ1-6; a possible D gene is TRBD1 (6 bases). CDR3 length: 14 residues. Trimming removed 7 bases from V and 8 bases from J, with 15 bases in between. Germline CDR1 and CDR2: SNHLY and FYNNEI. CDR3 nucleotides: TGTGCCAGCAAGGACAGCTCGGCGGATTCACCCCTCCACTTT. The encoded protein is CASKDSSADSPLHF.

The chain links TRBV9 to TRBJ1-1, with D tentatively TRBD1 (6 bases). V was clipped by 2 bases and J by 8 bases, with 13 bases between them. The V gene's germline CDR1 is SGDLS and CDR2 YYNGEE. This CDR3 spans 13 amino acids. The CDR3 spells CASSVDRSAEAFF. In nucleotides, the CDR3 is TGTGCCAGCAGCGTCGACAGGAGCGCAGAAGCTTTCTTT.

V is TRBV19 and J is TRBJ1-2; D is perhaps TRBD1 (5 bases). Germline V CDR1 and CDR2: LNHDA, SQIVND (reference sequence). This CDR3 has 12 residues. Trimming pared 2 bases from V and 10 bases from J, leaving 11 bases between. CDR3 loop: CASSIPGMDYTF. CDR3 bases: TGTGCCAGTAGTATACCAGGGATGGACTACACCTTC.

This chain uses TRBV10-1 with TRBJ2-7; TRBD2 might be the D (6 bases). Trimming shortened V by 4 bases and J by 6 bases, and 25 bases separated the two germline ends. The CDR3 totals 17 residues. Germline V gene data show CDR1 as WNHNN and CDR2 as SYGVQD (reference sequence). CDR3 in DNA: TGCGCCAGCAGTGGGGAGGAAGGCAACATAACTTTCTTCGAGCAGTACTTC. Translating it yields CASSGEEGNITFFEQYF.

The sample holds a few counts of this clone. This sequence joins TRBV7-3 and TRBJ2-5; TRBD1 matches 10 bases. Germline-derived CDR1 and CDR2 are SGHTA and FQGTGA. V lost 2 bases to trimming and J lost 2 bases; unmatched junction nucleotides: 2. The CDR3 is 15 amino acids. CDR3 in DNA: TGTGCCAGCAGCTTAGGGACAGGGGAACAAGAGACCCAGTACTTC. Translated: CASSLGTGEQETQYF.

The chain recombines TRBV6-5 with TRBJ1-3; D is possibly TRBD1 (5 bases). Germline CDR1 reads MNHEY; CDR2 reads SVGAGI. The CDR3 is 14 amino acids. Trimming pared 6 bases from V and 3 bases from J, leaving 12 bases between. CDR3 bases: TGTGCCAGCAGAGACGCCCAGGGTGGAAACACCATATATTTT. Residues: CASRDAQGGNTIYF.

This clone was recorded only once. The chain couples TRBV9 to TRBJ1-1; 8 nucleotides agree with TRBD1. The CDR3 is 14 residues long. J lost 4 bases, V lost 5 bases, and 7 bases had no gene match. Germline CDR1 is SGDLS and CDR2 is YYNGEE. This CDR3 reads CASSTLDRGTEAFF. CDR3 DNA: TGTGCCAGCAGTACTCTTGACAGGGGCACTGAAGCTTTCTTT.

The chain has TRBV5-1 and TRBJ2-3, with 11 nucleotides matching TRBD2. V shed 0 bases, J shed 6 bases, and the junction held 6 bases outside the gene matches. Germline lookup yields CDR1 SGHRS and CDR2 YFSETQ. The CDR3 has 16 amino acids. The CDR3 reads CASSLAVAGGEDTQYF. The CDR3 DNA reads TGCGCCAGCAGCTTGGCCGTAGCGGGGGGGGAGGATACGCAGTATTTT.

The genes are TRBV27 and TRBJ1-5, with TRBD1 matching over 11 bases. Germline V gene sequence: CDR1 MNHEY, CDR2 SMNVEV (reference sequence). The ends lost 3 bases at V and 2 bases at J; junction bases unmatched: 0. CDR3 size: 15 residues. The CDR3 sequence: CASSLDRGRNQPQHF. CDR3 in DNA: TGTGCCAGCAGTTTGGACAGGGGGCGCAATCAGCCCCAGCATTTT.

The chain couples TRBV19 to TRBJ2-2; TRBD1 might be the D (6 bases). This CDR3 is 15 amino acids long. The V gene's germline CDR1 is LNHDA and CDR2 SQIVND (reference sequence). Trimming removed 7 bases at V and 3 bases at J, with 15 bases between. The CDR3 loop is CASKRGSPYTGELFF. CDR3 bases: TGTGCCAGTAAAAGGGGGAGTCCCTACACCGGGGAGCTGTTTTTT.